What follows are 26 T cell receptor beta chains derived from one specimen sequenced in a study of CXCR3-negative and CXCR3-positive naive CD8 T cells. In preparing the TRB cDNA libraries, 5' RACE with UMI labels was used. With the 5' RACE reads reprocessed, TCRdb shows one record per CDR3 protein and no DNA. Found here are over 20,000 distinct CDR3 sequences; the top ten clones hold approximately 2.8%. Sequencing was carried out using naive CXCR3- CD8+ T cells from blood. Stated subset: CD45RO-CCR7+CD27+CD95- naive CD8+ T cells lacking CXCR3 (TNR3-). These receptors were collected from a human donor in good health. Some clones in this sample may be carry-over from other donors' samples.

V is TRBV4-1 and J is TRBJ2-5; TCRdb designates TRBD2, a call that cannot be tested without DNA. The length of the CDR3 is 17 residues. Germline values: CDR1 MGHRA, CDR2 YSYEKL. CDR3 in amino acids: CASAKRVAGANQETQYF.

The CDR3 reads CSVEDGGKNEQFF. The chain has TRBV29-1 and TRBJ2-1; with no DNA, the TCRdb D assignment of TRBD2 cannot be verified. The CDR3 totals 13 residues. The V gene's germline CDR1 is SQVTM and CDR2 ANQGSEA.

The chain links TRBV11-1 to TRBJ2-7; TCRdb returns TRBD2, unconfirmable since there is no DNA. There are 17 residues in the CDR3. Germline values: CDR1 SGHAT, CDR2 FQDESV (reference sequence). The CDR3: CASSSTSGSRPAYEQYF.

CDR3 loop: CASRVNRGPPQDEQFF. The chain joins TRBV5-1 to TRBJ2-1; TCRdb's D gene call, TRBD2, goes unchecked for lack of DNA. The length of the CDR3 is 16 residues. Germline CDR1 is SGHRS and CDR2 is YFSETQ.

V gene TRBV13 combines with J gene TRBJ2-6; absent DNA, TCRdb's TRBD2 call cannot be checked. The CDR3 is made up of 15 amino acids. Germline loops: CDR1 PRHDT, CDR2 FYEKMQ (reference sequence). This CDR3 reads CASSPGRTGANVLTF.

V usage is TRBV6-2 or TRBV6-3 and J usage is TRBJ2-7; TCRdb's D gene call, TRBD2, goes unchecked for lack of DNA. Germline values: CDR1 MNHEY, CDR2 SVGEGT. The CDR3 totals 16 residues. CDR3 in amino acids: CASSLPESGFPYEQYF.

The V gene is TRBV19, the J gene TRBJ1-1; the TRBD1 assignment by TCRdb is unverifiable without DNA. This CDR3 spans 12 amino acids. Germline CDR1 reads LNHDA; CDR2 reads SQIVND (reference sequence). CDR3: CASRQLGDGAFF. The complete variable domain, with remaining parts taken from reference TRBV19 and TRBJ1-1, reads DGGITQSPKYLFRKEGQNVTLSCEQNLNHDAMYWYRQDPGQGLRLIYYSQIVNDFQKGDIAEGYSVSREKKESFPLTVTSAQKNPTAFYLCASRQLGDGAFFGQGTRLTVV.

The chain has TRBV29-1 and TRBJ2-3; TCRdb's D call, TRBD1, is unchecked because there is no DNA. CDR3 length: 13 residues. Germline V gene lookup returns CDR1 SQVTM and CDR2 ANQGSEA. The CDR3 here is CSADGGPTDTQYF.

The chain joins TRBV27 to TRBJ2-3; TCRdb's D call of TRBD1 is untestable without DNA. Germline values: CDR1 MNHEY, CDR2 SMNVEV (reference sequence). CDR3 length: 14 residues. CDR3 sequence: CASTPGAYPDTQYF.

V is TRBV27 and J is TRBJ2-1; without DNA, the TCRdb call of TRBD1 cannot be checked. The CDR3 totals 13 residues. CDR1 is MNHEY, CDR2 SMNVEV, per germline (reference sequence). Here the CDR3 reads CASSPGHNNEQFF.

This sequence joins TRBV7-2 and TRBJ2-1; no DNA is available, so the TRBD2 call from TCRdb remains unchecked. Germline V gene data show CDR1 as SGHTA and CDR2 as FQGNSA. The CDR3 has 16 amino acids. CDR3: CASSSGVGPSYNEQFF.

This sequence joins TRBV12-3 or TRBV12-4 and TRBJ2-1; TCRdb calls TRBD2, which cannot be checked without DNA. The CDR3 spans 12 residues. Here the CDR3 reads CASAGQGHEQFF.

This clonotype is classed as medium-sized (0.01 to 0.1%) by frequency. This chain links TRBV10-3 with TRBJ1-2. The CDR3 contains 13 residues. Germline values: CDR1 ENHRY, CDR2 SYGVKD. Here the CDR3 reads CAISESMSLWYTF.

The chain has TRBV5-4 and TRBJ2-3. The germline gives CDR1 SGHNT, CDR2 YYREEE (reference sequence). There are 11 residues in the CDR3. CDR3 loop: CASSYTDTQYF.

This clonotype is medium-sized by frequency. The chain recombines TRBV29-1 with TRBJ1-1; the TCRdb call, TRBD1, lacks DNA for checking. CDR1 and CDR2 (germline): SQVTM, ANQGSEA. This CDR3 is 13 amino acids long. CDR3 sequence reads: CSVTTGAYTEAFF.

CDR3: CASSSGTDYEQYF. This chain uses TRBV7-2 with TRBJ2-7; TCRdb calls TRBD1, which cannot be checked without DNA. Germline V gives CDR1 SGHTA, CDR2 FQGNSA. This CDR3 has 13 residues.

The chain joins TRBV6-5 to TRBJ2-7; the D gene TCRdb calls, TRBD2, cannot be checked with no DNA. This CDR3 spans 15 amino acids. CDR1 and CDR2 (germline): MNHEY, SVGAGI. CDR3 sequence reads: CASRFGWGGAYEQYF.

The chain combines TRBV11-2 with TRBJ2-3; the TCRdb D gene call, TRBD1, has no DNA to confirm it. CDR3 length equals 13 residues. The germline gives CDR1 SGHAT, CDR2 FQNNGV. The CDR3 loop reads CASSLIWADTQYF. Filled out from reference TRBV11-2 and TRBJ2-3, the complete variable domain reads EAGVAQSPRYKIIEKRQSVAFWCNPISGHATLYWYQQILGQGPKLLIQFQNNGVVDDSQLPKDRFSAERLKGVDSTLKIQPAKLEDSAVYLCASSLIWADTQYFGPGTRLTVL.

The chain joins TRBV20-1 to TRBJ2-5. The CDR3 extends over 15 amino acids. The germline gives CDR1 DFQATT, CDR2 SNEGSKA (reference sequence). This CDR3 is CSAAIETVYQETQYF.

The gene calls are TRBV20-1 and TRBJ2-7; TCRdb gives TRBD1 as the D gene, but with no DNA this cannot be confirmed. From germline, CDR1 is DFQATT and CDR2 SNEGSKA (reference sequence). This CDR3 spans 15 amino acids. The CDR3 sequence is CSARPPGREVHEQYF.

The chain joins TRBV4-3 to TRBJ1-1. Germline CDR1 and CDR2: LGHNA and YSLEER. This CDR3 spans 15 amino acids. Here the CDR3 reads CASSQGQISDTEAFF.

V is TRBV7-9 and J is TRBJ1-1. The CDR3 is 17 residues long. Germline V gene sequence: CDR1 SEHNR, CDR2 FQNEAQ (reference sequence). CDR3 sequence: CASSLVLGGDTNTEAFF.

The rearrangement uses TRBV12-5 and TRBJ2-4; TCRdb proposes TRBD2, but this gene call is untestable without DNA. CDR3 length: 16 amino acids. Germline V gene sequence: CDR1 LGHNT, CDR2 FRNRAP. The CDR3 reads CASGLDTGTAQNIQYF.

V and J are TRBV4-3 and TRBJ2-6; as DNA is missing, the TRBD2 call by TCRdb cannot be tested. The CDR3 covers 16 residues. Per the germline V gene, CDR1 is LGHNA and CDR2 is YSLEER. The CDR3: CASSQLEGTGANVLTF.

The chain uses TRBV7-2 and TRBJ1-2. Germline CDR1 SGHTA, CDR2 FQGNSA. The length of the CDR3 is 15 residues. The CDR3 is CASSLVSVTNYGYTF. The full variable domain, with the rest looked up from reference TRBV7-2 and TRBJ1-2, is GAGVSQSPSNKVTEKGKDVELRCDPISGHTALYWYRQSLGQGLEFLIYFQGNSAPDKSGLPSDRFSAERTGGSVSTLTIQRTQQEDSAVYLCASSLVSVTNYGYTFGSGTRLTVV.

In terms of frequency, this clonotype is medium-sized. The CDR3: CASSLGPRDEQYF. This chain connects TRBV12-3 or TRBV12-4 to TRBJ2-7; no DNA is available, so the TRBD2 call from TCRdb remains unchecked. The CDR3 runs to 13 residues.